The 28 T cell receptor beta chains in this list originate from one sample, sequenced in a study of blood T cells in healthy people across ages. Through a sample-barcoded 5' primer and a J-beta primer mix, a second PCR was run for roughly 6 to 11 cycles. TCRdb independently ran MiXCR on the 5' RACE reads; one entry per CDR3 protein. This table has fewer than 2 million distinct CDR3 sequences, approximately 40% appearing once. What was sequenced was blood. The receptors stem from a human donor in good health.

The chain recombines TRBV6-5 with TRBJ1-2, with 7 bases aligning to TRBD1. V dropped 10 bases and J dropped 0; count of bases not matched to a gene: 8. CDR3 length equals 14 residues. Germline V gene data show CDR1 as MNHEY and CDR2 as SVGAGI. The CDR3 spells CAISDRATNYGYTF. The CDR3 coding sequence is TGTGCCATCTCCGACAGGGCCACTAACTATGGCTACACCTTC.

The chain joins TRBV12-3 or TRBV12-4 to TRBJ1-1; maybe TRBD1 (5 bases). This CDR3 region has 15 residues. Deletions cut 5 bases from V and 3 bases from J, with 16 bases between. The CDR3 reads CASSPEGTGHTEAFF. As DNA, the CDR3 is TGTGCCAGCAGTCCCGAGGGGACGGGCCACACTGAAGCTTTCTTT.

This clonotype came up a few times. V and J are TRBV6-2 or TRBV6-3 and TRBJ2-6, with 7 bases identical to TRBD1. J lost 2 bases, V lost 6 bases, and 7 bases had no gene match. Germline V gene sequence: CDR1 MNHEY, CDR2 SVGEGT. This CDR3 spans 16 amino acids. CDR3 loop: CASRRWTGAGANVLTF. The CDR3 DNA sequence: TGTGCCAGCAGGAGATGGACAGGCGCTGGGGCCAACGTCCTGACTTTC.

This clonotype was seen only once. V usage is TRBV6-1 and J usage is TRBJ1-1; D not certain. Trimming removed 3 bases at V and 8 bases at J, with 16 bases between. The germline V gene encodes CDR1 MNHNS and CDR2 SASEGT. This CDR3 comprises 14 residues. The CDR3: CASSEVRSGTEAFF. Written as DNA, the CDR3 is TGTGCCAGCAGTGAGGTCAGGAGCGGCACGGAAGCTTTCTTT.

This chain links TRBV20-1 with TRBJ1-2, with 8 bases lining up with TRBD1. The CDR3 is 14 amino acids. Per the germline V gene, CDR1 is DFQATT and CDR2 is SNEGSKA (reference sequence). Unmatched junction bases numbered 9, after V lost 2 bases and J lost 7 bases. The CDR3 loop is CSARYPGQAGGYTF. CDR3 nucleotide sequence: TGCAGTGCTAGATATCCGGGACAGGCTGGTGGCTACACCTTC.

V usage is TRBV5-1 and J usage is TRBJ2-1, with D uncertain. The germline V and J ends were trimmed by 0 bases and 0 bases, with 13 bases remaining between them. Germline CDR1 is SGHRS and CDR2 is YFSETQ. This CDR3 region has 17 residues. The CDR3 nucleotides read TGCGCCAGCAGCTTGGCCATCGGTGCCAGCTCCTACAATGAGCAGTTCTTC. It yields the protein CASSLAIGASSYNEQFF.

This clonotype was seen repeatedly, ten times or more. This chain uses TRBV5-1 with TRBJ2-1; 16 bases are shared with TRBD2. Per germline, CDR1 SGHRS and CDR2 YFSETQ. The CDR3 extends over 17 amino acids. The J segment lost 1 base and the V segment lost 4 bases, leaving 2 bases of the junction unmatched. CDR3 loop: CASSRGLAGGSYNEQFF. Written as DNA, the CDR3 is TGCGCCAGCAGCCGGGGACTAGCGGGGGGGTCCTACAATGAGCAGTTCTTC.

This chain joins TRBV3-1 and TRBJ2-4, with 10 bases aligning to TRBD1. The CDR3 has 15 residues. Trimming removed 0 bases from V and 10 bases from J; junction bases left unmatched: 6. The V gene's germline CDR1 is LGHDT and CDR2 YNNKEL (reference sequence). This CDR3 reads CASSQEAGQGSIQYF. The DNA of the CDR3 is TGTGCCAGCAGCCAAGAGGCGGGACAGGGGTCTATTCAGTACTTC.

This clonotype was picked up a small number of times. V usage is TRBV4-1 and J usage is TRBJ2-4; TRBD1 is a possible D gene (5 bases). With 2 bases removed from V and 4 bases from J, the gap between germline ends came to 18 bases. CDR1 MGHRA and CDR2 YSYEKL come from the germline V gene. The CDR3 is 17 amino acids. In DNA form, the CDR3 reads TGCGCCAGCAGCCAAAACAGGCAAGCGTCTGGAAAAAACATTCAGTACTTC. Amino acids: CASSQNRQASGKNIQYF.

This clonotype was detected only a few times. This chain's CDR3 is CASSQTGAPNEKLFF. CDR3 DNA sequence: TGTGCCAGCAGCCAAACAGGGGCACCTAATGAAAAACTGTTTTTT. This chain connects TRBV9 to TRBJ1-4; 7 nucleotides match TRBD1. Germline CDR1 is SGDLS and CDR2 is YYNGEE. The ends lost 4 bases at V and 3 bases at J; junction bases unmatched: 6. The CDR3 contains 15 residues.

The CDR3 region has the DNA TGTGCCAGCTCATCCAGGGCAGGGGAGTACGAGCAGTACTTC. This sequence encodes CASSSRAGEYEQYF. The V gene is TRBV18, the J gene TRBJ2-7; D is possibly TRBD1 (6 bases). Per the germline V gene, CDR1 is KGHSH and CDR2 is LQKENI. The length of the CDR3 is 14 residues. Trimming left V 5 bases short and J 4 bases short, with 15 bases between.

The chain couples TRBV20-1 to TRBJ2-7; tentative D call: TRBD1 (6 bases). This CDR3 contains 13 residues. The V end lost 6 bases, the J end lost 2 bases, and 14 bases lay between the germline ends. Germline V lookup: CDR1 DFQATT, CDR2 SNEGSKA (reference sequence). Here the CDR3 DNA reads TGCAGTGCAACCCAGGGGTTTCCCTACGAGCAGTACTTC. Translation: CSATQGFPYEQYF.

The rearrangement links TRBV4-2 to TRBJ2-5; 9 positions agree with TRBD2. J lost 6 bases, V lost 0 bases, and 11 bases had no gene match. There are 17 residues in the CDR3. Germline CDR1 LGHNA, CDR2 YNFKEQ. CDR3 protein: CASSQDLLAGIGKTQYF. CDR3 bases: TGTGCCAGCAGCCAAGATCTCCTAGCGGGGATCGGGAAGACCCAGTACTTC.

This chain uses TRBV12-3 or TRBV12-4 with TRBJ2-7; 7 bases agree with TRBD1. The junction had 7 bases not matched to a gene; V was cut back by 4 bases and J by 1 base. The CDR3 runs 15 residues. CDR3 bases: TGTGCCAGCAGTTCCAGACAGGGAATGTCCTACGAGCAGTACTTC. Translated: CASSSRQGMSYEQYF.

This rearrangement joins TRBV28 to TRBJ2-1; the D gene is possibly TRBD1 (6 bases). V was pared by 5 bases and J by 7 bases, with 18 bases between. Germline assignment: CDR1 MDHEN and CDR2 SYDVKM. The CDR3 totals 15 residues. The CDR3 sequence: CASSPRTVKGNEQFF. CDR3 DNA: TGTGCCAGCAGTCCGAGGACAGTCAAGGGTAATGAGCAGTTCTTC.

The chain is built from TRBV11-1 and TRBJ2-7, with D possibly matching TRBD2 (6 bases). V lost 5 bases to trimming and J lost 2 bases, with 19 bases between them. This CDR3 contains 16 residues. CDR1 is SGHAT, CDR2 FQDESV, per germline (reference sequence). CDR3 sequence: CASSLLTGLEAYEQYF. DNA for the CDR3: TGTGCCAGCAGCCTACTTACGGGACTGGAGGCCTACGAGCAGTACTTC.

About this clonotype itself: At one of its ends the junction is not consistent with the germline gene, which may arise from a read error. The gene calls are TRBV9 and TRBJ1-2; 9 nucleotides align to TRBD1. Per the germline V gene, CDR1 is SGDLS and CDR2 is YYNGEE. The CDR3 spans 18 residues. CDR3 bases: TGTACCAGCAGCGTAGGGGCCGGGGACAGGGAGATTAACTATGGCTACACCTTC. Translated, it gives CTSSVGAGDREINYGYTF.

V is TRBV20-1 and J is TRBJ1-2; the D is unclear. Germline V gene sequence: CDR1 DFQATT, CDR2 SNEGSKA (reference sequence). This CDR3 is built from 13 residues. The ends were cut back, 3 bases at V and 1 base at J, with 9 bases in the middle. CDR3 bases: TGCAGTGCTAGTTTCTCTAATAACTATGGCTACACCTTC. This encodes CSASFSNNYGYTF.

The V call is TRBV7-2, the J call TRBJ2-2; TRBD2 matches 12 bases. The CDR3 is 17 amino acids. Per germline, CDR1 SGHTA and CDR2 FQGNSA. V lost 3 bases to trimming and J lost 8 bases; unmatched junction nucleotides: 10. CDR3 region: CASSFTPSGGASGELFF. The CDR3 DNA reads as TGTGCCAGCAGCTTCACGCCTAGCGGGGGGGCCTCAGGGGAGCTGTTTTTT.

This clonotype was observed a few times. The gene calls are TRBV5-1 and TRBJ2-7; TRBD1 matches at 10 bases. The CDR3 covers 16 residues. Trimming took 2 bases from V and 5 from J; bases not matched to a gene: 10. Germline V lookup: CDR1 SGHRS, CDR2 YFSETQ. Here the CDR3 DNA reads TGCGCCAGCAGCTTATATCGGACAGGGGGTATCCACGAGCAGTACTTC. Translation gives CASSLYRTGGIHEQYF.

The CDR3 bases are TGTGCCACCAGTGACACGGTATTCTATGAGCAGTTCTTC. Protein product: CATSDTVFYEQFF. The J gene is TRBJ2-1, the V gene TRBV24-1; D uncertain. The CDR3 sequence is 13 residues long. Germline-derived CDR1 and CDR2 are KGHDR and SFDVKD. With 4 bases removed from V and 8 bases from J, the gap between germline ends came to 11 bases.

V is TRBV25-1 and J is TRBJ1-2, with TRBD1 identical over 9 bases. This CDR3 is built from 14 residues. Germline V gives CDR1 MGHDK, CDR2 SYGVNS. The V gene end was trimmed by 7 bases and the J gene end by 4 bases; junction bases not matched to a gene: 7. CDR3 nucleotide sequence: TGTGCCAGCAAAGGACAGGGGCCGATCTATGGCTACACCTTC. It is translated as CASKGQGPIYGYTF.

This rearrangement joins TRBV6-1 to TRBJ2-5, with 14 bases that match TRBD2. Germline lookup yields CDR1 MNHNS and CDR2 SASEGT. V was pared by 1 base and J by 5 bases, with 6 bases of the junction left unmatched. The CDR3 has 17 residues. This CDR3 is CASSEEGTSGGSETQYF. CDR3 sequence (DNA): TGTGCCAGCAGTGAAGAAGGGACTAGCGGGGGTTCCGAGACCCAGTACTTC.

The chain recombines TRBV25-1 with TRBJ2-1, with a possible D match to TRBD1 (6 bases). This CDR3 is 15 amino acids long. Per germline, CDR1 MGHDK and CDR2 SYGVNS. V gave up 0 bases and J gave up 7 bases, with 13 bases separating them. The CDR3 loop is CASSEYGRGRNEQFF. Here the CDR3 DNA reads TGTGCCAGCAGTGAATACGGCAGGGGAAGAAATGAGCAGTTCTTC.

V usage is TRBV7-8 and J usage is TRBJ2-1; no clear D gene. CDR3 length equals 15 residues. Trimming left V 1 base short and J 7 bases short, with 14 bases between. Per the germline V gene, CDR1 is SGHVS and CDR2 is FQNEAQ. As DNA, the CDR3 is TGTGCCAGCAGCTTAGGGCTGGGGAATTGGAATGAGCAGTTCTTC. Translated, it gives CASSLGLGNWNEQFF. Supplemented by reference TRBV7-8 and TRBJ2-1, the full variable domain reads GAGVSQSPRYKVAKRGQDVALRCDPISGHVSLFWYQQALGQGPEFLTYFQNEAQLDKSGLPSDRFFAERPEGSVSTLKIQRTQQEDSAVYLCASSLGLGNWNEQFFGPGTRLTVL.

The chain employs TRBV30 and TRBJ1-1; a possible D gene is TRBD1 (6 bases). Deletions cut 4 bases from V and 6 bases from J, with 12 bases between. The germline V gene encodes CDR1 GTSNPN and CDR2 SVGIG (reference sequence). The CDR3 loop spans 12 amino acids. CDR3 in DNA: TGTGCCTGGAATAAGGGGGGGGCTGAAGCTTTCTTT. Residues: CAWNKGGAEAFF.

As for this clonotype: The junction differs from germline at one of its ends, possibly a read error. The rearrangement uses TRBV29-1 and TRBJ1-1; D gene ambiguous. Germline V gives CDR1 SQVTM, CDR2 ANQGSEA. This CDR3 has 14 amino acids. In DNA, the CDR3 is TGCAGCGTTGAATTGGGGTGGGGTTCCACTGGAGCTTTCTTT. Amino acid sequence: CSVELGWGSTGAFF.

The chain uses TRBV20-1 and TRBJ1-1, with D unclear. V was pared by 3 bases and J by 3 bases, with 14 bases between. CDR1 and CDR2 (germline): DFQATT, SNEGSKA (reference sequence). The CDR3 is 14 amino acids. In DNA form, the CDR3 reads TGCAGTGCTAGTATGGTGATCTTGGACACTGAAGCTTTCTTT. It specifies CSASMVILDTEAFF.